A single sample gave rise to the 18 T cell receptor beta chains below, sequenced in a study of graft-versus-host responses after intestinal transplantation. Profiling relied on immunoSEQ multiplex PCR, and the TCRdb table lists in-frame clones only, not all of them. The sample includes 12,000 or so clones, about four fifths of them seen just once. Specimen: PBMCs, collected roughly 490 days after intestinal transplant. The receptors derive from a human patient who received an intestinal transplant, so some T cells may come from the graft donor.

This clone has a single count. The chain couples TRBV6-6 to TRBJ2-3; 9 bases map to TRBD2. V lost 2 bases, J lost 5 bases, and 8 bases stayed unmatched. This CDR3 spans 16 amino acids. Germline assignment: CDR1 MNHNY and CDR2 SVGAGI (reference sequence). The CDR3: CASSYRAGGPQDTQYF. CDR3 nucleotides: TGTGCCAGCAGTTACCGGGCGGGAGGGCCACAAGATACGCAGTATTTT.

The chain links TRBV6-1 to TRBJ2-1; D not certain. The CDR3 has 15 residues. Trimming removed 2 bases at V and 0 bases at J, with 8 bases between. CDR1 and CDR2 (germline): MNHNS, SASEGT. The CDR3 nucleotides are TGTGCCAGCAGTGAACAAACTGGCTCCTACAATGAGCAGTTCTTC. Protein sequence: CASSEQTGSYNEQFF.

The chain joins TRBV10-2 to TRBJ2-6, with D possibly called TRBD1 or TRBD2 (5 bases each). The germline V gene has CDR1 WSHSY and CDR2 SAAADI. The CDR3 consists of 13 residues. The ends were cut back, 6 bases at V and 12 bases at J, with 15 bases in the middle. CDR3 in amino acids: CASRTGTRPVLTF. Here the CDR3 DNA reads TGCGCCAGCAGGACCGGGACCCGGCCCGTCCTGACTTTC.

This chain connects TRBV19 to TRBJ2-3, with 8 bases that match TRBD2. The CDR3 extends over 13 amino acids. Germline lookup yields CDR1 LNHDA and CDR2 SQIVND (reference sequence). V was pared by 3 bases and J by 4 bases, with 0 bases of the junction left unmatched. The CDR3 nucleotides read TGTGCCAGTAGTATGGGACTAGCAGATACGCAGTATTTT. Protein product: CASSMGLADTQYF.

The J gene is TRBJ1-3, the V gene TRBV11-3; no definite D call. Per germline, CDR1 SGHNT and CDR2 YENEEA. V lost 5 bases and J lost 2, with 10 bases in between. The CDR3 is 14 residues long. The CDR3 here is CASSPYDTGNTIYF. For the CDR3, the DNA is TGTGCCAGCAGCCCCTATGACACTGGAAACACCATATATTTT.

This clone was counted a few times. This chain connects TRBV27 to TRBJ1-4; 7 bases are shared with TRBD1. Looked up from germline, CDR1 is MNHEY and CDR2 is SMNVEV (reference sequence). The V gene end was trimmed by 6 bases and the J gene end by 7 bases; junction bases not matched to a gene: 11. The length of the CDR3 is 15 residues. This CDR3 reads CASSPGQATGEKLFF. In nucleotides, the CDR3 is TGTGCCAGCAGCCCTGGACAGGCAACGGGTGAAAAACTGTTTTTT. Full variable domain (missing parts from reference TRBV27 and TRBJ1-4): EAQVTQNPRYLITVTGKKLTVTCSQNMNHEYMSWYRQDPGLGLRQIYYSMNVEVTDKGDVPEGYKVSRKEKRNFPLILESPSPNQTSLYFCASSPGQATGEKLFFGSGTQLSVL.

J is TRBJ2-7 and V is TRBV27; no clear D gene. Germline CDR1 is MNHEY and CDR2 is SMNVEV (reference sequence). The CDR3 sequence is 12 residues long. Between the trimmed V and J ends, which lost 6 bases and 3 bases, there was a span of 9 bases. Here the CDR3 reads CASSAWGYEQYF. The CDR3 bases are TGTGCCAGCAGCGCCTGGGGCTACGAGCAGTACTTC.

The gene calls are TRBV25-1 and TRBJ2-2, with TRBD2 as a possible D gene (5 bases). Per germline, CDR1 MGHDK and CDR2 SYGVNS. V shed 3 bases and J shed 3 bases, with 20 bases lying between them. The CDR3 is 18 residues long. CDR3: CASSEWSIGGVDTGELFF. CDR3 in DNA: TGTGCCAGCAGTGAGTGGTCAATAGGAGGCGTCGACACCGGGGAGCTGTTTTTT.

The V gene is TRBV6-5, the J gene TRBJ2-7, with 7 positions matching TRBD1. V gave up 4 bases and J gave up 2 bases; unmatched junction bases: 8. Germline V gene sequence: CDR1 MNHEY, CDR2 SVGAGI. This CDR3 region has 15 residues. The CDR3 sequence: CASSLTDREAYEQYF. CDR3 DNA sequence: TGTGCCAGCAGTTTGACCGACAGGGAAGCCTACGAGCAGTACTTC.

This clone was counted only a few times. The J gene is TRBJ1-5, the V gene TRBV2; no clear D gene. V dropped 8 bases and J dropped 3 bases, with 14 bases sitting between them. CDR1 and CDR2 (germline): SNHLY, FYNNEI. There are 14 residues in the CDR3. The CDR3 loop is CASSGQAYNQPQHF. The DNA of the CDR3 is TGTGCCAGCTCCGGGCAGGCGTACAATCAGCCCCAGCATTTT.

The J gene is TRBJ2-1, the V gene TRBV7-3; 13 positions match TRBD2. Trimming removed 5 bases from V and 9 bases from J; junction bases left unmatched: 7. The CDR3 is 15 amino acids. The germline gives CDR1 SGHTA, CDR2 FQGTGA. The CDR3 here is CASSPGLAGEGEQFF. As DNA, the CDR3 is TGTGCCAGCAGCCCCGGACTAGCGGGAGAGGGTGAGCAGTTCTTC.

The table lists this clone with a few counts. The chain is built from TRBV6-4 and TRBJ1-5; tentative D call: TRBD1 (5 bases). The CDR3 contains 14 residues. The ends were cut back, 0 bases at V and 2 bases at J, with 5 bases in the middle. Germline CDR1 is MRHNA and CDR2 is SNTAGT. CDR3 residues: CASSDSGGNQPQHF. CDR3 nucleotide sequence: TGTGCCAGCAGTGACTCAGGGGGCAATCAGCCCCAGCATTTT.

The chain combines TRBV5-1 with TRBJ1-3; a weak D match, TRBD1 (5 bases). Germline V gene lookup returns CDR1 SGHRS and CDR2 YFSETQ. The CDR3 runs to 15 residues. Trimming left V 4 bases short and J 0 bases short, with 11 bases between. CDR3 nucleotide sequence: TGCGCCAGCAGCCCAGGGACGACCTCTGGAAACACCATATATTTT. Protein: CASSPGTTSGNTIYF.

This chain links TRBV7-2 with TRBJ2-7; 7 bases match TRBD2. CDR1 is SGHTA, CDR2 FQGNSA, per germline. This CDR3 is built from 12 residues. J gave up 3 bases and V 5 bases, and 1 base lay outside the gene matches. The CDR3 DNA is TGTGCCAGCAGCGCGGGGGACTACGAGCAGTACTTC. It encodes CASSAGDYEQYF.

V usage is TRBV28 and J usage is TRBJ1-5; possibly TRBD1 for D (6 bases). The V gene's germline CDR1 is MDHEN and CDR2 SYDVKM. Trimming cost V 3 bases and J 6 bases, with 12 bases left between them. The CDR3 totals 14 residues. CDR3 bases: TGTGCCAGCAGTTTTGTTGGGGGCGGTCAGCCCCAGCATTTT. Amino acid sequence: CASSFVGGGQPQHF.

The chain uses TRBV29-1 and TRBJ2-3; TRBD1 might be the D (5 bases). CDR1 and CDR2 from the germline V gene are SQVTM and ANQGSEA. This CDR3 contains 12 residues. Trimming took off 3 bases at V and 5 bases at J, with 9 bases between the two ends. In DNA form, the CDR3 reads TGCAGCGTTGAGCAGGGTGTAGATACGCAGTATTTT. It translates to CSVEQGVDTQYF.

The V gene is TRBV13, the J gene TRBJ2-3; D is undetermined. The CDR3 totals 16 residues. CDR1 and CDR2 (germline): PRHDT, FYEKMQ (reference sequence). Between the trimmed V and J ends, which lost 4 bases and 1 base, there was a span of 15 bases. Written as DNA, the CDR3 is TGTGCCAGCAGCTCCGGCCCCGAATCTCGCACAGATACGCAGTATTTT. The encoded protein is CASSSGPESRTDTQYF.

There are a few counts of this clone. The rearrangement uses TRBV6-1 and TRBJ1-4; 8 bases agree with TRBD1. Looked up from germline, CDR1 is MNHNS and CDR2 is SASEGT. V lost 0 bases to trimming and J lost 7 bases; unmatched junction nucleotides: 1. CDR3 length: 14 residues. Here the CDR3 reads CASSEATGVEKLFF. The CDR3 coding sequence is TGTGCCAGCAGTGAAGCGACAGGGGTTGAAAAACTGTTTTTT.